This T cell receptor (beta chain) was sequenced in a study of molecular identifiers for immune sequencing clone quantification. Study-level information: With replicates, the RNA of around 20,000 or 100,000 naive CD8 cells was split five ways and four were sequenced.

In its sample, this clonotype was seen many times. Its cognate antigen is unknown. When naive CD8 T cells were sorted, they were gated as CD8+CD4-CCR7+CD45RA+. Findings of the study overall: Shared barcodes on identical TCR molecules could underestimate the sizes of highly expanded clones.

The CDR3 has 11 residues. Germline CDR1 SEHNR, CDR2 FQNEAQ (reference sequence). The V end lost 7 bases, the J end lost 5 bases, and 8 bases lay between the germline ends. It was with previously described methods and listed TCR primers that bulk TCR libraries were made. From the PCR reads, TCRdb called clonotypes with MiXCR, one entry per CDR3 protein. The sample lists hundreds of thousands of distinct CDR3 sequences, roughly 23% seen once, with about 0.84% in the top ten. The origin of this receptor is a human donor in good health. Some libraries in this study had Jurkat cell RNA spiked in. Material: naive CD8+ T cells from blood, with Jurkat cell RNA spiked in. This sample's subset: FACS-sorted CD8+CD4-CCR7+CD45RA+ naive T cells. V gene TRBV7-9 combines with J gene TRBJ1-1; no clear D. For the CDR3, the DNA is TGTGCCAGCAAGGCGGGAACTGAAGCTTTCTTT. Translation gives CASKAGTEAFF.